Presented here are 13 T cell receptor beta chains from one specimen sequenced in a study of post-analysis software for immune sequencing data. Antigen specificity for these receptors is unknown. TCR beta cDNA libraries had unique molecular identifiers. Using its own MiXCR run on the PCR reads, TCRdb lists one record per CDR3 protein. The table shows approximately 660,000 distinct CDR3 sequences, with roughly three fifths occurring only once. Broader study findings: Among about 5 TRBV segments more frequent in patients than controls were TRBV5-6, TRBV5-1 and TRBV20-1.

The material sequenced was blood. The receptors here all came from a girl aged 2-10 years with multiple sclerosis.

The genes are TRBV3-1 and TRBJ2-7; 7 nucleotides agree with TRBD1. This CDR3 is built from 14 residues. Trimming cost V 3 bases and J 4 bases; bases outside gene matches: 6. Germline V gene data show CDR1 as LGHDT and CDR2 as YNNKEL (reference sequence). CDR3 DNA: TGTGCCAGCAGCCATATTGGGACAGCATACGAGCAGTACTTC. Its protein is CASSHIGTAYEQYF.

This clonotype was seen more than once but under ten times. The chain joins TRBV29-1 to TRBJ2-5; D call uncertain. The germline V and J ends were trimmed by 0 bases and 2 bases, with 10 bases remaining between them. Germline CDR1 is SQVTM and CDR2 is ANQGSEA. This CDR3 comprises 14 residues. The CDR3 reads CSVEDYDGQETQYF. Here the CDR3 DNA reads TGCAGCGTTGAAGATTACGACGGGCAAGAGACCCAGTACTTC.

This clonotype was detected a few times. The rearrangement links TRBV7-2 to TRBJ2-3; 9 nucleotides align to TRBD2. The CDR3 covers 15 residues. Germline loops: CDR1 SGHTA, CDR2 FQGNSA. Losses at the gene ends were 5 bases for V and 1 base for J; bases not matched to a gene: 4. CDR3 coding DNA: TGTGCCAGCAGCCTTGGGACTAGCCGCACAGATACGCAGTATTTT. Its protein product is CASSLGTSRTDTQYF. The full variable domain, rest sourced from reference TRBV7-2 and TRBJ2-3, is GAGVSQSPSNKVTEKGKDVELRCDPISGHTALYWYRQSLGQGLEFLIYFQGNSAPDKSGLPSDRFSAERTGGSVSTLTIQRTQQEDSAVYLCASSLGTSRTDTQYFGPGTRLTVL.

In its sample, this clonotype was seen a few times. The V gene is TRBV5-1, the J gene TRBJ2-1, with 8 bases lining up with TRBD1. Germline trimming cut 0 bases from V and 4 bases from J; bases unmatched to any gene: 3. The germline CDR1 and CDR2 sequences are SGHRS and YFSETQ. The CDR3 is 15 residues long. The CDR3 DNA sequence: TGCGCCAGCAGCTTGGCGGGACAGGAATACAATGAGCAGTTCTTC. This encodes CASSLAGQEYNEQFF.

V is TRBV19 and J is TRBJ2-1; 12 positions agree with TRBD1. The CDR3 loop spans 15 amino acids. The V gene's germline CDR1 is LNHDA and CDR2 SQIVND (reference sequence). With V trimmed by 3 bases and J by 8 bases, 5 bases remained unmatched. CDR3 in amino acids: CASSMGDRGHHEQFF. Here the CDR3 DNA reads TGTGCCAGTAGTATGGGGGACAGGGGGCACCATGAGCAGTTCTTC.

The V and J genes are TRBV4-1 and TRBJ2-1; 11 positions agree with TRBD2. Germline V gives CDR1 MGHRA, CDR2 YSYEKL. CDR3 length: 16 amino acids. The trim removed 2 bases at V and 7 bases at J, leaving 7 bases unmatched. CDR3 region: CASSQPASGRLNEQFF. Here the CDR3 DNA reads TGCGCCAGCAGCCAACCGGCTAGCGGGAGGTTGAATGAGCAGTTCTTC.

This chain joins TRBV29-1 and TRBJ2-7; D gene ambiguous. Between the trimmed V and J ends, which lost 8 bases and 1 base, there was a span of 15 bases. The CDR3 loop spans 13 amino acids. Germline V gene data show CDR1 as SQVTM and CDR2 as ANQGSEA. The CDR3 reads CSLRTDNSYEQYF. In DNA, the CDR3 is TGCAGCTTAAGGACCGATAATTCCTACGAGCAGTACTTC.

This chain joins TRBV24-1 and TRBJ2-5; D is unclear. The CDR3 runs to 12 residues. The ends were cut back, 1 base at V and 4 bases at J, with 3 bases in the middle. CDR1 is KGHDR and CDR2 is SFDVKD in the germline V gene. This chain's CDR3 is CATSDFRETQYF. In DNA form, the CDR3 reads TGTGCCACCAGTGATTTCAGAGAGACCCAGTACTTC.

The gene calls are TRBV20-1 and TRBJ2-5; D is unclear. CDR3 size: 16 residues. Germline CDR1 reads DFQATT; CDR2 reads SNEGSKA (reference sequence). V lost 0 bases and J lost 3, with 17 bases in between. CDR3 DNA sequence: TGCAGTGCTAGAGATTTAAGCCTGGGCGATAAAGAGACCCAGTACTTC. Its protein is CSARDLSLGDKETQYF.

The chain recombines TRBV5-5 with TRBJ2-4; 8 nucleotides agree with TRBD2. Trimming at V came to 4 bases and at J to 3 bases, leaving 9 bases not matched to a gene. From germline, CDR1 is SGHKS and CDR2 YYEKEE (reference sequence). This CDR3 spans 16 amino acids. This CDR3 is CASSPDGGALKNIQYF. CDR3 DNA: TGTGCCAGCAGCCCAGACGGGGGGGCTCTCAAAAACATTCAGTACTTC. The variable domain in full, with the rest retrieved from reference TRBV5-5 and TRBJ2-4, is DAGVTQSPTHLIKTRGQQVTLRCSPISGHKSVSWYQQVLGQGPQFIFQYYEKEERGRGNFPDRFSARQFPNYSSELNVNALLLGDSALYLCASSPDGGALKNIQYFGAGTRLSVL.

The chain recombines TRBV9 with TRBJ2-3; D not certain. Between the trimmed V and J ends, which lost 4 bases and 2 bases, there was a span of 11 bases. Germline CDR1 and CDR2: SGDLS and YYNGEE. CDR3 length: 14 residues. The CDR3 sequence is CASSPRADTDTQYF. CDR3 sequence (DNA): TGTGCCAGCAGCCCTCGGGCGGACACAGATACGCAGTATTTT.

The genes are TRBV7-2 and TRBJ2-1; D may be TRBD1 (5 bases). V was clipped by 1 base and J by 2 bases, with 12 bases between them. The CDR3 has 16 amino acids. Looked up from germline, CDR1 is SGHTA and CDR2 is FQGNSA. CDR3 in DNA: TGTGCCAGCAGCTTAGGGGGCCTCCCCACCTACAATGAGCAGTTCTTC. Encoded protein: CASSLGGLPTYNEQFF. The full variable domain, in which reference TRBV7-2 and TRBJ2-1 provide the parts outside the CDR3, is GAGVSQSPSNKVTEKGKDVELRCDPISGHTALYWYRQSLGQGLEFLIYFQGNSAPDKSGLPSDRFSAERTGGSVSTLTIQRTQQEDSAVYLCASSLGGLPTYNEQFFGPGTRLTVL.

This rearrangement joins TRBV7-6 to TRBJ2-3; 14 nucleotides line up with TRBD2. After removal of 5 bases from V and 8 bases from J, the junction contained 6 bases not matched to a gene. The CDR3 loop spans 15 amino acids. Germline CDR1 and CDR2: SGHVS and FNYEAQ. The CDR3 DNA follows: TGTGCCAGCAGCGGACTAGCGGGAGGAAGGGGTACGCAGTATTTT. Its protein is CASSGLAGGRGTQYF.